A selection of T cell receptor beta chains follows, all from one sample in a study of blood T cells in healthy people across ages. Each CDR3 protein gets one entry after TCRdb re-called the 5' RACE reads with MiXCR. The repertoire consists of about 2 million distinct CDR3 sequences, with around 48% occurring once and the leading ten covering less than 2.5%. The sample taken for sequencing was blood. These TCRs come from a woman aged 40 to 55 in good health. CDR3s include the opening cysteine and the closing phenylalanine or tryptophan. Fields, in order: D gene, V gene, clone size, J gene, CDR3 protein, CDR3 DNA. A D gene is named only where the DNA matches it firmly. Rows may omit the clone size; those that give it use once, few, many or a size class.

D: -
V: TRBV7-2
size: -
J: TRBJ2-7
CDR3: CASSSATGRYYEQYF
DNA: TGTGCCAGCAGCTCTGCGACAGGACGCTACTACGAGCAGTACTTC

D: TRBD1
V: TRBV15
size: -
J: TRBJ1-2
CDR3: CATSGTGVDYGYTF
DNA: TGTGCCACCAGCGGGACAGGGGTTGACTATGGCTACACCTTC

D: TRBD2
V: TRBV27
size: -
J: TRBJ2-1
CDR3: CASSLRMAGGPNEQFF
DNA: TGTGCCAGCAGTTTAAGGATGGCGGGGGGGCCCAATGAGCAGTTCTTC

D: -
V: TRBV24-1
size: -
J: TRBJ2-5
CDR3: CATSVGDPKSLETQYF
DNA: TGTGCCACCAGTGTTGGGGACCCAAAGTCGTTAGAGACCCAGTACTTC

D: -
V: TRBV6-5
size: -
J: TRBJ2-5
CDR3: CASSYGRGRGNEQYF
DNA: TGTGCCAGCAGTTACGGCAGGGGACGGGGTAATGAGCAGTACTTC

D: -
V: TRBV6-2/TRBV6-3
size: few
J: TRBJ2-6
CDR3: CASSLGHPGANVLTF
DNA: TGTGCCAGCAGTTTAGGACACCCTGGGGCCAACGTCCTGACTTTC

D: -
V: TRBV13
size: few
J: TRBJ2-1
CDR3: CASSWQSGPSYNEQFF
DNA: TGTGCCAGCAGCTGGCAAAGCGGGCCCTCCTACAATGAGCAGTTCTTC

D: TRBD1
V: TRBV6-1
size: few
J: TRBJ2-4
CDR3: CASSDGTGLRENIQYF
DNA: TGTGCCAGCAGTGACGGGACAGGGCTTAGGGAAAACATTCAGTACTTC

D: -
V: TRBV4-1
size: -
J: TRBJ1-2
CDR3: CASSPLAAGATNYGYTF
DNA: TGCGCCAGCAGCCCCTTGGCCGCCGGGGCCACTAACTATGGCTACACCTTC

D: -
V: TRBV7-9
size: -
J: TRBJ2-7
CDR3: CASSLESRKTFEQYF
DNA: TGTGCCAGCAGCTTAGAGAGTAGGAAGACCTTCGAGCAGTACTTC

D: TRBD1
V: TRBV15
size: -
J: TRBJ1-2
CDR3: CATSKVPGQGFYGYTF
DNA: TGTGCCACCAGCAAAGTCCCGGGACAGGGTTTTTATGGCTACACCTTC

D: -
V: TRBV29-1
size: many
J: TRBJ1-2
CDR3: CSVEGGRKGYGYTF
DNA: TGCAGCGTTGAAGGGGGCAGGAAGGGCTATGGCTACACCTTC

D: -
V: TRBV18
size: -
J: TRBJ1-5
CDR3: CASSRDEGFGQPQHF
DNA: TGTGCCAGCTCACGCGATGAGGGGTTCGGGCAGCCCCAGCATTTT

D: -
V: TRBV7-2
size: -
J: TRBJ2-5
CDR3: CASSTGREETQYF
DNA: TGTGCCAGCAGCACAGGGCGGGAAGAGACCCAGTACTTC